Listed here are 5 T cell receptor beta chains from one sample, sequenced in a study of CXCR3-negative and CXCR3-positive naive CD8 T cells. It was by 5' RACE with UMI labels that the TRB cDNA libraries were prepared. Following a re-call of the 5' RACE reads, TCRdb has one entry per CDR3 protein and lacks DNA. This sample's clone table lists about 26,000 distinct CDR3 sequences. The sequenced sample consisted of naive CXCR3- CD8+ T cells from blood. Indicated subset: CD45RO-CCR7+CD27+CD95- naive CD8+ T cells lacking CXCR3 (TNR3-). The receptors originated from a human donor in good health. Some clones in this sample may be carry-over from other donors' samples.

This chain uses TRBV25-1 with TRBJ2-1. This CDR3 comprises 14 residues. Germline V CDR1 and CDR2: MGHDK, SYGVNS. Here the CDR3 reads CASSGVVSYNEQFF.

This rearrangement joins TRBV29-1 to TRBJ1-4; TCRdb's D call, TRBD1, is unchecked because there is no DNA. The CDR3 has 13 amino acids. CDR1 is SQVTM and CDR2 is ANQGSEA in the germline V gene. The CDR3 sequence: CSATGTGEEKLFF. Complete variable domain (other parts from reference TRBV29-1 and TRBJ1-4): SAVISQKPSRDICQRGTSLTIQCQVDSQVTMMFWYRQQPGQSLTLIATANQGSEATYESGFVIDKFPISRPNLTFSTLTVSNMSPEDSSIYLCSATGTGEEKLFFGSGTQLSVL.

This rearrangement joins TRBV5-1 to TRBJ1-2; lacking DNA, the TRBD1 call made by TCRdb goes unchecked. CDR3 length: 16 residues. In germline, CDR1 is SGHRS, CDR2 YFSETQ. The CDR3 region is CASSLEGSVRRYGYTF.

The rearrangement links TRBV7-2 to TRBJ2-3. Germline loops: CDR1 SGHTA, CDR2 FQGNSA. The CDR3 extends over 13 amino acids. The CDR3: CASSLGVSDTQYF.

This chain connects TRBV25-1 to TRBJ2-1; the TRBD2 assignment by TCRdb is unverifiable without DNA. The CDR3 is 13 residues long. Germline assignment: CDR1 MGHDK and CDR2 SYGVNS. The CDR3 protein is CASRRAGGDEQFF.